This T cell receptor beta chain was identified during a study of cytomegalovirus exposure and HLA in healthy donors. Broader study findings: Equally common other TCR beta chains were less clonally expanded than HLA-associated ones, a later analysis found. Association with HLA alleles at 0.05 false discovery rate was found for around 17,000 TCR beta sequences in a later analysis. The study recorded over 150 TCR beta chains that were cytomegalovirus-associated. TRBV6-2, TRBV6-3 and other indistinguishable V segments were excluded.

Germline assignment: CDR1 LGHNT and CDR2 FRNRAP. This CDR3 comprises 16 residues. The V and J ends lost 0 bases and 7 bases, in that order; junction bases with no gene match: 7. There are a few counts of this clone. Its antigen remains unidentified. The PCR employed 60 Vbeta primers together with 13 Jbeta primers. Assay: immunoSEQ multiplex PCR; the TCRdb copy retains only in-frame clones and omits some. The sample has some 110,000 clones; 77% are singletons. The rearrangement joins TRBV12-5 to TRBJ2-1, with TRBD2 matching over 9 bases. The receptor was derived from a woman aged 40 to 49 in good health and CMV-seropositive. Sequencing was performed on PBMCs. The CDR3 nucleotides are TGTGCTAGTGGTTTGGTAAGCGGGAGGTTTATGAATGAGCAGTTCTTC. This encodes CASGLVSGRFMNEQFF.